The 8 T cell receptor beta chains below come from one sample, sequenced in a study of cytomegalovirus exposure and HLA in healthy donors. The PCR was carried out with 60 Vbeta primers and 13 Jbeta primers. TCRdb keeps only in-frame clones here, not all; method: immunoSEQ multiplex PCR. Seen here are some 150,000 clones, about 78% observed once, and the top ten hold 6.8%. The sample comprised PBMCs. These receptors were obtained from a man aged 35 to 55 in good health and CMV-seropositive.

This chain uses TRBV29-1 with TRBJ2-3, with D unresolved. Germline assignment: CDR1 SQVTM and CDR2 ANQGSEA. Trimming removed 4 bases from V and 2 bases from J, with 4 bases in between. This CDR3 is built from 11 residues. The CDR3: CSVAITDTQYF. CDR3 in DNA: TGCAGCGTTGCCATCACAGATACGCAGTATTTT.

The gene calls are TRBV9 and TRBJ2-4; 14 nucleotides line up with TRBD2. This CDR3 comprises 13 residues. The V segment lost 4 bases and the J segment 12 bases; nucleotides outside the gene matches: 3. Germline V gene sequence: CDR1 SGDLS, CDR2 YYNGEE. The CDR3 region is CASSPTSGGAQYF. In DNA form, the CDR3 reads TGTGCCAGCAGCCCGACTAGCGGGGGGGCTCAGTACTTC.

The rearrangement joins TRBV7-8 to TRBJ2-7; D uncertain. The length of the CDR3 is 12 residues. The V gene's germline CDR1 is SGHVS and CDR2 FQNEAQ. Trimming took 5 bases from V and 2 from J, leaving 7 bases between them. The CDR3 sequence: CASSPGAYEQYF. The CDR3 bases are TGTGCCAGCAGCCCCGGAGCCTACGAGCAGTACTTC. Full variable domain (missing parts from reference TRBV7-8 and TRBJ2-7): GAGVSQSPRYKVAKRGQDVALRCDPISGHVSLFWYQQALGQGPEFLTYFQNEAQLDKSGLPSDRFFAERPEGSVSTLKIQRTQQEDSAVYLCASSPGAYEQYFGPGTRLTVT.

This rearrangement joins TRBV7-9 to TRBJ2-3; 14 bases are shared with TRBD2. Germline-derived CDR1 and CDR2 are SEHNR and FQNEAQ (reference sequence). V lost 4 bases and J lost 4; bases outside the gene matches: 10. This CDR3 is built from 18 residues. CDR3 residues: CASSSERLAGGRADTQYF. The DNA of the CDR3 is TGTGCCAGCAGCTCAGAGAGACTAGCGGGAGGGCGGGCAGATACGCAGTATTTT.

The chain couples TRBV6-5 to TRBJ2-6; 8 positions match TRBD1. Germline V gives CDR1 MNHEY, CDR2 SVGAGI. CDR3 length: 15 amino acids. V dropped 7 bases and J dropped 4; count of bases not matched to a gene: 6. In nucleotides, the CDR3 is TGTGCCAGCAACAGGGGGGCGCGGGGGGCCAACGTCCTGACTTTC. It encodes CASNRGARGANVLTF.

V and J are TRBV14 and TRBJ2-1, with 7 bases identical to TRBD2. Germline assignment: CDR1 SGHDN and CDR2 FVKESK. V was clipped by 0 bases and J by 6 bases; unmatched bases: 11. The CDR3 contains 17 residues. CDR3 bases: TGTGCCAGCAGCCAAGATCGTACGTGGGAGGGAATCAATGAGCAGTTCTTC. Amino acid sequence: CASSQDRTWEGINEQFF. Based on the CDR3 plus reference TRBV14 and TRBJ2-1, the full variable domain is EAGVTQFPSHSVIEKGQTVTLRCDPISGHDNLYWYRRVMGKEIKFLLHFVKESKQDESGMPNNRFLAERTGGTYSTLKVQPAELEDSGVYFCASSQDRTWEGINEQFFGPGTRLTVL.

The V and J genes are TRBV7-9 and TRBJ1-2; 8 positions match TRBD1. CDR3 length: 14 residues. Germline-derived CDR1 and CDR2 are SEHNR and FQNEAQ (reference sequence). V trimming: 5 bases; J trimming: 0 bases; junction bases outside the gene matches: 2. In DNA, the CDR3 is TGTGCCAGCAGCGGACAGGGACCTAACTATGGCTACACCTTC. This encodes CASSGQGPNYGYTF.

This clone was observed a single time. The chain recombines TRBV19 with TRBJ1-2, with D maybe TRBD1 (5 bases). V was clipped by 10 bases and J by 8 bases, with 14 bases between them. The CDR3 contains 11 residues. Germline V lookup: CDR1 LNHDA, CDR2 SQIVND (reference sequence). The CDR3 sequence: CATYRGRGYTF. CDR3 DNA: TGTGCCACTTATCGGGGGAGAGGCTACACCTTC.